These T cell receptor beta chains were read from a single sample in a study of cytomegalovirus exposure and HLA in healthy donors. Produced via immunoSEQ multiplex PCR; TCRdb's table is partial and in-frame only. The data contain approximately 120,000 clones, roughly 80% of them singletons. The sequencing sample was made of PBMCs. Receptors originate from a woman aged 35 to 49 in good health and CMV-seropositive. Both conserved end residues are part of each CDR3. Each record gives: D gene, J gene, clone size, V gene, CDR3 DNA, CDR3 protein. D genes are given only for firm matches. The listing skips clone size in some rows; elsewhere it reads once, few, many or a size class.

>TRBD2|TRBJ2-1|few|TRBV27
TGTGCCAGCAGTTTAGCGGGAGGGCCCCACAATGAGCAGTTCTTC
CASSLAGGPHNEQFF
>TRBD2|TRBJ2-1|NA|TRBV5-1
TGCGCCAGCAGCATCGGGACTAACAATGAGCAGTTCTTC
CASSIGTNNEQFF
>TRBD2|TRBJ2-1|NA|TRBV18
TGTGCCAGCTCACCGGGACTAGCGGGACTGAGCTCCTACAATGAGCAGTTCTTC
CASSPGLAGLSSYNEQFF
>TRBD1|TRBJ2-5|NA|TRBV7-9
TGTGCCAGCAGCCCTCCTCTCTCGGGACAGGGCCAAGAGACCCAGTACTTC
CASSPPLSGQGQETQYF
>NA|TRBJ1-4|NA|TRBV7-9
TGTGCCAGCAGCTTAGCGGCGGGGTCTAATGAAAAACTGTTTTTT
CASSLAAGSNEKLFF
>TRBD2|TRBJ2-7|few|TRBV6-1
TGTGCCAGCAACAAACTAGGCGGGGGGGTTTACGAGCAGTACTTC
CASNKLGGGVYEQYF
>TRBD1|TRBJ2-2|NA|TRBV9
TGTGCCAGCAGCCCCCGGACAGGGACCGGGGAGCTGTTTTTT
CASSPRTGTGELFF
>NA|TRBJ2-3|NA|TRBV27
TGTGCCAGCAGTTTAGCGGAGGTGGCAGATACGCAGTATTTT
CASSLAEVADTQYF
>NA|TRBJ2-1|NA|TRBV10-3
TGTGCCATCAGTGAGTCTGACCCCGTTAGCCCCTACAATGAGCAGTTCTTC
CAISESDPVSPYNEQFF
>NA|TRBJ2-3|NA|TRBV5-4
TGTGCCAGCAGCTTCAGGGGTGGCACAGATACGCAGTATTTT
CASSFRGGTDTQYF
>TRBD1|TRBJ2-1|NA|TRBV25-1
TGTGCCAGCAGTGAACCTGGGGGACAGGGGGGACCCTACAATGAGCAGTTCTTC
CASSEPGGQGGPYNEQFF
>NA|TRBJ2-7|NA|TRBV11-3
TGTGCCAGCAGCAGTCGTAGCTCCTACGAGCAGTACTTC
CASSSRSSYEQYF
>NA|TRBJ2-7|NA|TRBV19
TGTGCCAGTAGTATCACCGCGGACAGCTCCTACGAGCAGTACTTC
CASSITADSSYEQYF
>TRBD1|TRBJ1-4|few|TRBV5-1
TGCGCCAGCAGCCAACAGGGGGCGCCTGAAAAACTGTTTTTT
CASSQQGAPEKLFF
>TRBD2|TRBJ2-1|NA|TRBV2
TGTGCCAGCAGTGGGGGACTAGCGATTTACAATGAGCAGTTCTTC
CASSGGLAIYNEQFF
>NA|TRBJ2-7|NA|TRBV18
TGTGCCAGCTCACTTAGAGGGGAGCAGTACTTC
CASSLRGEQYF
>TRBD1|TRBJ1-1|NA|TRBV5-6
TGTGCCAGCAGTCCCGACAGGGTAGATGAAGCTTTCTTT
CASSPDRVDEAFF
>NA|TRBJ1-1|NA|TRBV5-1
TGCGCCAGCAGCTTGGACAGGGCGGGCACTGAAGCTTTCTTT
CASSLDRAGTEAFF
>TRBD1|TRBJ2-7|NA|TRBV27
TGTGCCAGCAGTCCCCTGGGGACAGGGACCTACGAGCAGTACTTC
CASSPLGTGTYEQYF
>TRBD2|TRBJ2-1|NA|TRBV11-1
TGTGCCAGCAGCCACGGAGCGGGATCTTTTTACAATGAGCAGTTCTTC
CASSHGAGSFYNEQFF
>NA|TRBJ2-7|NA|TRBV29-1
TGCAGCGCCCGAGGCCAGGGTCGCTACGAGCAGTACTTC
CSARGQGRYEQYF
>NA|TRBJ2-4|NA|TRBV9
TGTGCCAGCAGCGTAGGTGGAGGGGCAGCTGGCCCATCCAATAACATTCAGTACTTC
CASSVGGGAAGPSNNIQYF
>NA|TRBJ2-2|NA|TRBV9
TGTGCCAGCAGCCCCAGGGGGGACAGTGACACCGGGGAGCTGTTTTTT
CASSPRGDSDTGELFF
>TRBD1|TRBJ2-3|NA|TRBV6-1
TGTGCCAGCAGTGAAGTGGGACAGGGGCCAGATACGCAGTATTTT
CASSEVGQGPDTQYF
>TRBD1|TRBJ2-2|NA|TRBV11-3
TGTGCCAGCAGCTTAGGGGACAGGCGGAACGGGGAGCTGTTTTTT
CASSLGDRRNGELFF
>NA|TRBJ2-7|NA|TRBV11-2
TGTGCCAGCAGCTCTTTAAGAGAATACTCCTACGAGCAGTACTTC
CASSSLREYSYEQYF
>NA|TRBJ2-7|NA|TRBV28
TGTGCCAGCAGTTCCGACAGCTACGAGCAGTACTTC
CASSSDSYEQYF
>NA|TRBJ1-2|NA|TRBV29-1
TGCAGCGTTGTTGTCCCTTTTTCCCGGGGGGAGTACCTAAATGGCTACACCTTC
CSVVVPFSRGEYLNGYTF
>TRBD1|TRBJ1-1|NA|TRBV6-1
TGTGCCAGCAGTGAGATGACAGGGTTGGCCACTGAAGCTTTCTTT
CASSEMTGLATEAFF
>NA|TRBJ1-1|once|TRBV30
TGTGCCTGGAGTCCAAGCCATTTGAACACTGAAGCTTTCTTT
CAWSPSHLNTEAFF
>NA|TRBJ2-7|NA|TRBV7-6
TGTGCCAGCAGCTTATTCGCCGGGTCCAACGACGAGCAGTACTTC
CASSLFAGSNDEQYF
>NA|TRBJ2-7|few|TRBV6-5
TGTGCCAGCAGTTACGGGACACCAGACTACGAGCAGTACTTC
CASSYGTPDYEQYF
>NA|TRBJ2-1|NA|TRBV6-5
TGTGCCAGCACCGGACAGATTTACAATGAGCAGTTCTTC
CASTGQIYNEQFF
>NA|TRBJ2-7|NA|TRBV5-6
TGTGCCAGCAGCTTCCTTGTTAGCGGCCCTTCCTACGAGCAGTACTTC
CASSFLVSGPSYEQYF
>TRBD1|TRBJ1-3|NA|TRBV9
TGTGCCAGCAGCTCGACAGGGGCTGGAAACACCATATATTTT
CASSSTGAGNTIYF
>TRBD2|TRBJ2-1|NA|TRBV4-1
TGCGCCAGCAGCCAGGGGGAGGGAGGGTACAATGAGCAGTTCTTC
CASSQGEGGYNEQFF
>NA|TRBJ2-1|NA|TRBV27
TGTGCCAGCAGTTTCAGGGGCGATGAGCAGTTCTTC
CASSFRGDEQFF
>TRBD1|TRBJ1-5|NA|TRBV7-8
TGTGCCAGCACCAACCGTCGGGACAGGGGTCAGCCCCAGCATTTT
CASTNRRDRGQPQHF
>TRBD1|TRBJ2-7|NA|TRBV13
TGTGCCAGCAGCTCCCGGGACAGCACCTACGAGCAGTACTTC
CASSSRDSTYEQYF
>NA|TRBJ1-1|NA|TRBV9
TGTGCCAGCAGCCACAATTTACAGGGATTGAACACTGAAGCTTTCTTT
CASSHNLQGLNTEAFF
>NA|TRBJ2-7|NA|TRBV2
TGTGCCAGCTCCGACACCGGAAGCCCCTACGAGCAGTACTTC
CASSDTGSPYEQYF
>TRBD2|TRBJ2-1|NA|TRBV6-1
TGTGCCAGCAGCGAACACAGTCTCAGGGGCCTGACTAGCGGGAAGAGCTCCTACAATGAGCAGTTCTTC
CASSEHSLRGLTSGKSSYNEQFF
>TRBD2|TRBJ2-7|NA|TRBV5-4
TGTGCCAGCAGCTTGGGGACTAGCGGGAACTACGAGCAGTACTTC
CASSLGTSGNYEQYF
>NA|TRBJ1-2|NA|TRBV14
TGTGCCAGCAGCCAAGATATTATAGAACGGTACTATGGCTACACCTTC
CASSQDIIERYYGYTF
>NA|TRBJ2-1|NA|TRBV11-2
TGTGCCAGCAGCTTGTCAGCGGCCAATGAGCAGTTCTTC
CASSLSAANEQFF
>NA|TRBJ2-4|few|TRBV7-2
TGTGCCAGCAGCCTACTTGGGGGCGAAAACATTCAGTACTTC
CASSLLGGENIQYF